This entry lists 26 T cell receptor beta chains sequenced from one sample in a study of T cell repertoires in cytomegalovirus infection. TCRdb analysed the reads with MiXCR anew, one entry per CDR3 protein. The table has around 740,000 distinct CDR3 sequences, roughly 36% seen once. The sequenced sample was PBMCs. These TCRs come from a human donor in good health (CMV status not recorded). Some clones in this sample may be carry-over from other donors' samples.

This clonotype was detected many times. The chain employs TRBV12-3 or TRBV12-4 and TRBJ1-5; D ambiguous. Trimming took 3 bases from V and 0 from J, leaving 6 bases between them. This CDR3 spans 14 amino acids. The CDR3 nucleotides read TGTGCCAGCAGTTTGAGGCATAGCAATCAGCCCCAGCATTTT. Translated: CASSLRHSNQPQHF.

This clonotype turned up a few times. The V and J genes are TRBV19 and TRBJ1-1; possible D gene TRBD1, 6 bases. Per germline, CDR1 LNHDA and CDR2 SQIVND (reference sequence). Trimming pared 4 bases from V and 3 bases from J, leaving 12 bases between. This CDR3 has 14 amino acids. CDR3 amino acids: CASSTQGQYTEAFF. The CDR3 region has the DNA TGTGCCAGTAGTACGCAGGGGCAGTACACTGAAGCTTTCTTT.

The count of this clonotype is one. This chain connects TRBV20-1 to TRBJ2-7, with TRBD1 identical over 7 bases. Germline CDR1 DFQATT, CDR2 SNEGSKA (reference sequence). Unmatched junction bases numbered 9, after V lost 6 bases and J lost 7 bases. The CDR3 has 12 residues. CDR3 nucleotides: TGCAGTGCCACCGGGACAGTCGGAGAGCAGTACTTC. Protein sequence: CSATGTVGEQYF.

This clonotype came up many times. The chain joins TRBV7-8 to TRBJ1-4, with D maybe TRBD1 (5 bases). Trimming removed 5 bases from V and 5 bases from J, with 12 bases in between. The CDR3 is made up of 14 amino acids. Germline CDR1 SGHVS, CDR2 FQNEAQ. The DNA for the CDR3 is TGTGCCAGCAGCCTCCGGGACTTAAATGAAAAACTGTTTTTT. Translation: CASSLRDLNEKLFF.

This clonotype has a handful of counts. This chain joins TRBV5-1 and TRBJ2-1; 7 bases agree with TRBD1. There are 15 residues in the CDR3. Unmatched junction bases numbered 3, after V lost 0 bases and J lost 3 bases. CDR1 and CDR2 from the germline V gene are SGHRS and YFSETQ. The CDR3 DNA reads as TGCGCCAGCAGCTTGGGAGGGACAGACTACAATGAGCAGTTCTTC. It codes for CASSLGGTDYNEQFF. The full variable domain, its missing parts supplied by reference TRBV5-1 and TRBJ2-1, is KAGVTQTPRYLIKTRGQQVTLSCSPISGHRSVSWYQQTPGQGLQFLFEYFSETQRNKGNFPGRFSGRQFSNSRSEMNVSTLELGDSALYLCASSLGGTDYNEQFFGPGTRLTVL.

This clonotype appeared a few times. This chain links TRBV5-6 with TRBJ1-5; D call uncertain. Trimming left V 3 bases short and J 0 bases short, with 10 bases between. The CDR3 has 15 amino acids. Germline assignment: CDR1 SGHDT and CDR2 YYEEEE. CDR3 DNA sequence: TGTGCCAGCAGCTCTTGGGGTTATAGCAATCAGCCCCAGCATTTT. This sequence encodes CASSSWGYSNQPQHF.

J is TRBJ2-1 and V is TRBV29-1; D ambiguous. The CDR3 totals 11 residues. Per germline, CDR1 SQVTM and CDR2 ANQGSEA. The V gene lost 6 bases and the J gene lost 6 bases, with 9 bases spanning the gap. The CDR3 region has the DNA TGCAGCGTAGAGGACCCCAATGAGCAGTTCTTC. It specifies CSVEDPNEQFF.

The chain is built from TRBV7-6 and TRBJ2-2; a weak D match, TRBD1 (6 bases). CDR1 is SGHVS and CDR2 is FNYEAQ in the germline V gene. This CDR3 is 17 amino acids long. Trimming removed 2 bases from V and 1 base from J, with 14 bases in between. CDR3 protein: CASSLLGTTGNTGELFF. The DNA of the CDR3 is TGTGCCAGCAGCTTACTCGGTACGACAGGGAACACCGGGGAGCTGTTTTTT.

Comments on this clonotype: An end of the junction differs from the germline gene, which may be a read error. The chain recombines TRBV20-1 with TRBJ2-5, with D tentatively TRBD2 (5 bases). This CDR3 is built from 12 residues. Looked up from germline, CDR1 is DFQATT and CDR2 is SNEGSKA (reference sequence). The DNA for the CDR3 is TGCAGTGCTAGTGCTAGCCAAGAGACCCAGTCCTTC. This codes for CSASASQETQSF.

Only a few counts were recorded for this clonotype. The chain couples TRBV28 to TRBJ1-5, with D perhaps matching TRBD1 (6 bases). The germline V and J ends were trimmed by 7 bases and 7 bases, with 20 bases remaining between them. The CDR3 covers 15 residues. Germline CDR1 and CDR2: MDHEN and SYDVKM. CDR3 in DNA: TGTGCCAGCACCCCTTGGGCAGGGGTAGGGCAGCCCCAGCATTTT. As protein: CASTPWAGVGQPQHF.

In this sample, this clonotype turned up a few times. The chain carries TRBV28 and TRBJ2-7; 11 bases match TRBD2. V gave up 2 bases and J gave up 6 bases; unmatched junction bases: 6. The CDR3 spans 15 residues. Germline CDR1 and CDR2: MDHEN and SYDVKM. This CDR3 is CASSLTSSGRFEQYF. The CDR3 DNA sequence: TGTGCCAGCAGTTTAACCTCTAGCGGGAGGTTCGAGCAGTACTTC.

V is TRBV7-2 and J is TRBJ1-5; D remains unclear. This CDR3 is 15 amino acids long. Trimming took off 5 bases at V and 7 bases at J, with 18 bases between the two ends. CDR1 SGHTA and CDR2 FQGNSA come from the germline V gene. DNA for the CDR3: TGTGCCAGCAGCATCAGAAGTGAATCTGGACAGCCCCAGCATTTT. This gives the protein CASSIRSESGQPQHF.

This chain uses TRBV19 with TRBJ1-1; 7 bases agree with TRBD1. This CDR3 region has 16 residues. J was trimmed by 3 bases and V by 5 bases; bases with no gene match: 12. CDR1 is LNHDA, CDR2 SQIVND, per germline (reference sequence). The CDR3 nucleotides are TGTGCCAGTAGTCCTCACCAGCGGGACAGATACACTGAAGCTTTCTTT. Its translation: CASSPHQRDRYTEAFF.

This rearrangement joins TRBV28 to TRBJ2-7, with 9 bases lining up with TRBD2. Germline CDR1 reads MDHEN; CDR2 reads SYDVKM. J lost 2 bases, V lost 6 bases, and 5 bases had no gene match. The CDR3 is 14 amino acids. The CDR3 loop reads CASRERGETYEQYF. The CDR3 nucleotides read TGTGCCAGCAGGGAGCGGGGGGAGACCTACGAGCAGTACTTC.

The V and J genes are TRBV19 and TRBJ2-1; D tentatively reads TRBD1 or TRBD2 (6 bases each). V was pared by 10 bases and J by 9 bases, with 22 bases between. The CDR3 is made up of 14 amino acids. Germline values: CDR1 LNHDA, CDR2 SQIVND (reference sequence). The CDR3 is CAITTSYRVGEQFF. CDR3 nucleotide sequence: TGTGCCATTACCACTAGCTACAGGGTTGGTGAGCAGTTCTTC.

This clonotype has only one observation. A single base separates this from a much larger clone, so it may be a read error. Given the absence of the conserved phenylalanine or tryptophan at the CDR3 end, a read error is likely. This chain uses TRBV7-2 with TRBJ2-1; 8 bases are shared with TRBD1. Losses at the gene ends were 5 bases for V and 4 bases for J; bases not matched to a gene: 13. The CDR3 spans 17 residues. The V gene's germline CDR1 is SGHTA and CDR2 FQGNSA. The CDR3 is CASSQKWTGRLYNEQFL. CDR3 bases: TGTGCCAGCAGCCAAAAATGGACAGGGAGATTATACAATGAGCAGTTCCTC.

This chain joins TRBV10-3 and TRBJ1-1; D might be TRBD1 (6 bases). V was pared by 10 bases and J by 0 bases, with 21 bases between. Germline CDR1 and CDR2: ENHRY and SYGVKD. This CDR3 comprises 16 residues. CDR3 in DNA: TGTGCCACGCGTCCGGGGGGCGCAGGCATGAACACTGAAGCTTTCTTT. Residues: CATRPGGAGMNTEAFF.

This clonotype has more than one count but fewer than ten. The chain is built from TRBV3-1 and TRBJ2-3, with D perhaps assigned TRBD1 or TRBD2 (5 bases each). This CDR3 contains 17 residues. Trimming stripped 3 bases from V and 6 bases from J, with 22 bases between. CDR1 LGHDT and CDR2 YNNKEL come from the germline V gene (reference sequence). The CDR3 here is CASSQDSGTRPHDTQYF. For the CDR3, the DNA is TGTGCCAGCAGCCAGGACTCCGGGACCAGGCCCCACGATACGCAGTATTTT.

V and J are TRBV6-9 and TRBJ1-5; unclear D gene. The CDR3 has 17 residues. Germline loops: CDR1 MNHGY, CDR2 SVAAGI. V was trimmed by 7 bases and J by 2 bases, leaving 21 bases between them. CDR3 coding DNA: TGTGCCAGCAACTCGATAAGGCAGAACCCGCGCAATCAGCCCCAGCATTTT. Translation gives CASNSIRQNPRNQPQHF.

The gene calls are TRBV20-1 and TRBJ1-4; TRBD1 matches 7 bases. The trim removed 3 bases at V and 7 bases at J, leaving 5 bases unmatched. This CDR3 has 13 amino acids. Germline CDR1 DFQATT, CDR2 SNEGSKA (reference sequence). The CDR3 reads CSARTGLSEKLFF. The CDR3 coding sequence is TGCAGTGCTAGGACAGGGTTGAGTGAAAAACTGTTTTTT.

This clonotype was seen a few times. The rearrangement uses TRBV2 and TRBJ1-2; 9 bases agree with TRBD1. J gave up 8 bases and V 3 bases, and 4 bases lay outside the gene matches. The CDR3 is 13 amino acids. CDR1 and CDR2 (germline): SNHLY, FYNNEI. The CDR3 reads CASSEGQGRGYTF. The CDR3 nucleotides read TGTGCCAGCAGTGAGGGACAGGGTCGGGGCTACACCTTC.

This clonotype was detected ten times or more. V is TRBV11-2 and J is TRBJ2-7; 7 bases are a match to TRBD2. CDR1 and CDR2 (germline): SGHAT, FQNNGV. CDR3 length: 15 amino acids. V lost 6 bases, J lost 0 bases, and 8 bases stayed unmatched. CDR3 in amino acids: CASSPGAGSSYEQYF. CDR3 DNA: TGTGCCAGCAGTCCGGGAGCGGGAAGCTCCTACGAGCAGTACTTC.

This clonotype has only a few counts. The chain is built from TRBV27 and TRBJ2-4, with D uncertain. V was shortened by 5 bases and J by 0 bases, with 11 bases between the two germline ends. This CDR3 contains 15 residues. Germline V gives CDR1 MNHEY, CDR2 SMNVEV (reference sequence). CDR3 DNA: TGTGCCAGCAGTGAACAGAAAATAGCCAAAAACATTCAGTACTTC. It specifies CASSEQKIAKNIQYF.

This clonotype was counted a single time. The chain uses TRBV6-5 and TRBJ2-4; 9 bases are a match to TRBD1. The germline V gene has CDR1 MNHEY and CDR2 SVGAGI. The CDR3 consists of 13 residues. Unmatched junction bases numbered 3, after V lost 1 base and J lost 11 bases. Written as DNA, the CDR3 is TGTGCCAGCAGTTACTTGGGACAGGGTGTTCAGTACTTC. Its protein product is CASSYLGQGVQYF.

The V gene is TRBV19, the J gene TRBJ1-6; 7 nucleotides line up with TRBD1. The CDR3 sequence is 16 residues long. The J segment lost 7 bases and the V segment lost 3 bases, leaving 9 bases of the junction unmatched. CDR1 LNHDA and CDR2 SQIVND come from the germline V gene (reference sequence). The CDR3 region is CASSITLDRNNSPLHF. CDR3 nucleotide sequence: TGTGCCAGTAGTATCACCCTGGACAGGAACAATTCACCCCTCCACTTT.

This clonotype was counted a few times. The CDR3 DNA reads as TGCGCCAGCAGCCCAAGACAGGGGGCTTTCCACGAGCAGTACTTC. As protein: CASSPRQGAFHEQYF. The rearrangement uses TRBV4-1 and TRBJ2-7, with 10 bases matching TRBD1. Per germline, CDR1 MGHRA and CDR2 YSYEKL. V dropped 4 bases and J dropped 5; count of bases not matched to a gene: 8. The length of the CDR3 is 15 residues.